Sequencing of this T cell receptor (beta chain) was carried out in a study of T-cell reconstitution after alpha-beta-depleted transplantation in children. This clonotype has ten or more counts. Preparation of the TCRbeta library involved a method that used unique molecular identifiers. Each CDR3 protein gets one entry after TCRdb re-called the PCR reads with MiXCR. Among about 190,000 distinct CDR3 sequences, around 6.8% were seen once, and the ten largest hold around 3%. Germline V gene data show CDR1 as MNHNS and CDR2 as SASEGT. This CDR3 has 15 amino acids. V lost 7 bases, J lost 7 bases, and 9 bases stayed unmatched.

The J gene is TRBJ2-1, the V gene TRBV6-1; 11 nucleotides line up with TRBD1. The sequence was obtained from a human donor who donated a stem cell graft to a child with Wiskott-Aldrich syndrome. The sample was PBMCs from the stem cell graft donor, taken from the stem cell graft. This chain's CDR3 is CASTPGQGVGNEQFF. The DNA of the CDR3 is TGTGCCAGCACTCCGGGACAGGGGGTCGGTAATGAGCAGTTCTTC.